This T cell receptor (beta chain) was found in a study of blood T cell repertoires in COVID-19. Germline CDR1 is LNHDA and CDR2 is SQIVND (reference sequence). The CDR3 totals 14 residues. TCRdb's copy holds only in-frame clones and misses some; the assay was immunoSEQ multiplex PCR. Of around 280,000 clones in the sample, roughly 85% were seen once. This clone appeared once. A read error may account for a junction end that differs from germline. This clonotype was obtained from a woman aged 40 to 55 who had recovered from COVID-19. This sequence joins TRBV19 and TRBJ2-1, with 9 positions matching TRBD2. Sequencing input: PBMCs or T cells enriched from blood (not recorded which). Here the CDR3 reads CASSIAGELGKQFF. The CDR3 DNA reads TGTGCCAGTAGCATAGCGGGAGAATTGGGGAAGCAGTTCTTC.